This TCR beta chain was observed in a study of blood T cell repertoires in COVID-19. The wider study: Samples came from the United States, Italy and Spain, spanning acute and convalescent COVID-19.

The CDR3 has 16 amino acids. Trimming pared 3 bases from V and 5 bases from J, leaving 19 bases between. Per germline, CDR1 ENHRY and CDR2 SYGVKD. Original analysis: Amplification from reference gene primers served as the basis for estimated nucleated cell counts. The assay was immunoSEQ multiplex PCR, and TCRdb's table has in-frame clones only and misses some. V and J calls and clone size are as listed in that table; D and trimming were resolved from the DNA. Of fewer than 110,000 clones in the sample, about 80% are singletons; the top ten hold approximately 4.3%. Sequenced: peripheral blood. The V and J genes are TRBV10-3 and TRBJ1-1; D possibly corresponds to TRBD1 (6 bases). The clonotype was recovered from a man aged 65-85 years with acute or convalescent COVID-19. The CDR3 loop is CAISEMLRYRETEAFF. The CDR3 DNA is TGTGCCATCAGTGAAATGTTAAGGTACAGGGAGACTGAAGCTTTCTTT.